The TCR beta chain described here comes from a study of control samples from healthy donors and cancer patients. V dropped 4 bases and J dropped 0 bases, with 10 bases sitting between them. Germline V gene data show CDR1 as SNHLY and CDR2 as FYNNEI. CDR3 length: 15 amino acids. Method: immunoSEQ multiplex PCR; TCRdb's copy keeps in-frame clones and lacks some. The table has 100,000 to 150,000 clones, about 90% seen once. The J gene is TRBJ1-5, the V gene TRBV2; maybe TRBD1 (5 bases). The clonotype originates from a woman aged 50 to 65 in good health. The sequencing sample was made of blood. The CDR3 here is CASSGRQYSNQPQHF. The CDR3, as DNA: TGTGCCAGCAGTGGCCGACAGTATAGCAATCAGCCCCAGCATTTT.